The clone carrying this T cell receptor (beta chain) was seen only a few times. The antigen is unknown. The source of the sample is a study of STAT5B mutations in CD4+ large granular lymphocyte leukemia. This CDR3 region has 14 residues. Trimming took 8 bases from V and 6 from J; bases not matched to a gene: 7. Per the germline V gene, CDR1 is MNHNY and CDR2 is SVGAGI (reference sequence). The method was immunoSEQ multiplex PCR; TCRdb's version includes in-frame clones alone and lacks a portion of them. The sample shows approximately 32,000 clones, 72% of them seen only once. Broader study findings: Higher CD4+ than CD8+ T-LGLL clonality might reflect small sample size. 8/27 top patient clones versus 2/35 control clones were TRBV06-family.

The source is a human donor in good health. Specimen: CD4+ T cells from blood buffy coats. The rearrangement joins TRBV6-6 to TRBJ2-2, with TRBD1 identical over 9 bases. Here the CDR3 reads CASGTGGGPGELFF. The CDR3 DNA is TGTGCCAGCGGTACAGGGGGCGGTCCCGGGGAGCTGTTTTTT.